This T cell receptor beta chain is from a study of blood T cells in healthy people across ages. The authors ran a second PCR of 7 to 11 cycles using a sample-barcoded 5' primer and a J-beta primer mix. TCRdb re-called the 5' RACE reads through MiXCR, storing one row per CDR3 protein. The sample gives about 580,000 distinct CDR3 sequences, around 50% of which show up once; 20% to 25% is in the top ten. Study results and limitations: Roughly linear age-related decline in beta diversity appeared, significant by age around 38.

The draw of peripheral blood yielded around 10 milliliters from each donor. Total RNA, at least 6 micrograms per sample, came from PBMCs. Points on this clonotype: Its antigen is unknown.

The TCR comes from an elderly man in good health. Material: blood.

The CDR3 nucleotides read TGCGCCAGCAGCGGCCTGGGACAGGGTAACTACAATGAGCAGTACTTC. As protein: CASSGLGQGNYNEQYF. The chain has TRBV5-1 and TRBJ2-1; TRBD1 agrees at 9 bases. The end of the DNA fits TRBJ2-7 better, so the J call may be wrong. The germline gives CDR1 SGHRS, CDR2 YFSETQ. The CDR3 contains 16 residues.